The text below deals with one TCR beta chain. The sample holds other DNA sequences that translate to the same CDR3. These data are taken from a study of blood T cell repertoires in COVID-19. The CDR3 covers 15 residues. V lost 1 base, J lost 6 bases, and 3 bases stayed unmatched. From germline, CDR1 is SGDLS and CDR2 YYNGEE. The protocol was immunoSEQ multiplex PCR, while the TCRdb copy is restricted to in-frame clones and leaves out a portion. The sample contains a few hundred thousand clones, about 88% of which appear only once. The chain uses TRBV9 and TRBJ2-1; 11 bases map to TRBD2. The sequence was obtained from a woman aged 40 to 50 who had recovered from COVID-19. The specimen sequenced was PBMCs or T cells enriched from blood (not recorded which). CDR3 DNA sequence: TGTGCCAGCAGCGTACGGCTAGCGGGAGGCAATGAGCAGTTCTTC. The encoded protein is CASSVRLAGGNEQFF.